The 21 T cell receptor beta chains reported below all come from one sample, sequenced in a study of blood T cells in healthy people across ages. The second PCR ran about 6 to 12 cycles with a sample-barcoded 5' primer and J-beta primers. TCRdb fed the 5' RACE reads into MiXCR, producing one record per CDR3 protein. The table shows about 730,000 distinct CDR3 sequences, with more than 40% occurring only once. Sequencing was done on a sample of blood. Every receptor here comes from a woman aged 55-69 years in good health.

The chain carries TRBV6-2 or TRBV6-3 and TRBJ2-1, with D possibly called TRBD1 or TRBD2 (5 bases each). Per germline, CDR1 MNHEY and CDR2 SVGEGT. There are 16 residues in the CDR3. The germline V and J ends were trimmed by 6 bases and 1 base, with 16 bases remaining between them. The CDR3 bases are TGTGCCAGCAGGCCCCCGGGGCTGGTTTCCTACAATGAGCAGTTCTTC. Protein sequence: CASRPPGLVSYNEQFF.

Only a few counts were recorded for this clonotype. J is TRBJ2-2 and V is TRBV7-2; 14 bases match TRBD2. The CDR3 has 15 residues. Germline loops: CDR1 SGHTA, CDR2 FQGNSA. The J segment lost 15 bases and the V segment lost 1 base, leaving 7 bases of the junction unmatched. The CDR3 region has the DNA TGTGCCAGCAGCTTAGTTTTGGGACTAGCGGGAGACTTGTTTTTT. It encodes CASSLVLGLAGDLFF.

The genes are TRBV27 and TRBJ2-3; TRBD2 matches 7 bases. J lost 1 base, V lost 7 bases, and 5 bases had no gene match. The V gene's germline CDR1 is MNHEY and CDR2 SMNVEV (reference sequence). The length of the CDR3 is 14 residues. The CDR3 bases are TGTGCCAGCACCACGGCGGGGGGCACAGATACGCAGTATTTT. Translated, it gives CASTTAGGTDTQYF.

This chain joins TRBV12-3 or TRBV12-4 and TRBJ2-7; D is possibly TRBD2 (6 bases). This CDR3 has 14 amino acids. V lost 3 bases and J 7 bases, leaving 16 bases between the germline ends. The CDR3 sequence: CASSLGGMGNEQYF. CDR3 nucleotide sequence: TGTGCCAGCAGTTTGGGCGGGATGGGGAATGAGCAGTACTTC.

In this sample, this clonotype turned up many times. The CDR3 here is CASSLGTDDGYTF. The CDR3 DNA follows: TGTGCCAGCAGCCTAGGGACTGATGATGGCTACACCTTC. This chain links TRBV5-5 with TRBJ1-2, with a weak D call TRBD1 (5 bases). CDR3 length: 13 amino acids. V was pared by 4 bases and J by 6 bases, with 13 bases between. Per germline, CDR1 SGHKS and CDR2 YYEKEE (reference sequence).

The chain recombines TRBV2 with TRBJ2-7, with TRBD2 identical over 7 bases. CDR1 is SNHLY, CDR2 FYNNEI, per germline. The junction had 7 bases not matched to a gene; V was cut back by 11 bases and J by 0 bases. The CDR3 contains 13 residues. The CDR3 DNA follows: TGTGCCTCTTACGGGGGGTTCTCCTACGAGCAGTACTTC. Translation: CASYGGFSYEQYF. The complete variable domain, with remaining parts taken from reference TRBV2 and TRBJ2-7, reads EPEVTQTPSHQVTQMGQEVILRCVPISNHLYFYWYRQILGQKVEFLVSFYNNEISEKSEIFDDQFSVERPDGSNFTLKIRSTKLEDSAMYFCASYGGFSYEQYFGPGTRLTVT.

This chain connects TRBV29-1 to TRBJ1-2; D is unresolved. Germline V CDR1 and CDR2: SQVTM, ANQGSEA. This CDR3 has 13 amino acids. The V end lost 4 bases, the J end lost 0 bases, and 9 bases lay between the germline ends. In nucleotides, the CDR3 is TGCAGCGTTGTGTCTTCAGCTAACTATGGCTACACCTTC. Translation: CSVVSSANYGYTF.

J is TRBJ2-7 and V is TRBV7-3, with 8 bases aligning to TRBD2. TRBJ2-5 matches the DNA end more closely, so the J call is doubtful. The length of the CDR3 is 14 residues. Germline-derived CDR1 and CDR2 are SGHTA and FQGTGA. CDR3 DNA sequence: TGTGCCAGCATCCTAACCGGGGGGGAAGAGACCCAGTACTTC. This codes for CASILTGGEETQYF.

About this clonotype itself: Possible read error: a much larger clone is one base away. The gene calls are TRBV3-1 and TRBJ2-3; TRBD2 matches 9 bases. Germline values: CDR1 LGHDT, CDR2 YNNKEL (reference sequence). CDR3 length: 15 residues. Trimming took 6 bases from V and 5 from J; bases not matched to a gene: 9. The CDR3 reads CASSLGPAGGDTQYF. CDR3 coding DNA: TGTGCCAGCAGTCTCGGACCAGCGGGAGGAGATACGCAGTATTTT.

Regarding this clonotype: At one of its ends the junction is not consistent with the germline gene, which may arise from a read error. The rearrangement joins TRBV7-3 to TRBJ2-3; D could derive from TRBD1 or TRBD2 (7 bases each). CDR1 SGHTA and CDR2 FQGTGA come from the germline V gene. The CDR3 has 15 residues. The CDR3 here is CAGRLTSEGAYTQYF. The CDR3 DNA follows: TGTGCCGGCAGGCTAACTAGCGAGGGGGCATATACGCAGTATTTT.

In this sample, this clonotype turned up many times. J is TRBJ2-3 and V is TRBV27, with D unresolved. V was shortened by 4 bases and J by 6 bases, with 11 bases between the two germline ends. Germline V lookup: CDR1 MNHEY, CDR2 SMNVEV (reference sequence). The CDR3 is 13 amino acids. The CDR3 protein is CASSSGGRDTQYF. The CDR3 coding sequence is TGTGCCAGCAGTTCCGGCGGAAGGGATACGCAGTATTTT.

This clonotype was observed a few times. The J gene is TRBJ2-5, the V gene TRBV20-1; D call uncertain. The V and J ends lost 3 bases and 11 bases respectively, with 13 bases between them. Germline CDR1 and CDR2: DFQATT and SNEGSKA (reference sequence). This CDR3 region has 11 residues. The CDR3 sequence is CSASQKVGQYF. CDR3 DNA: TGCAGTGCTAGCCAGAAGGTGGGGCAGTACTTC.

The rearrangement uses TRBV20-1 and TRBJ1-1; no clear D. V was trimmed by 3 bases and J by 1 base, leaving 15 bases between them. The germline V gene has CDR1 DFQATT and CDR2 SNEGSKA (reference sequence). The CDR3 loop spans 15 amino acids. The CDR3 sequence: CSASASGWGNTEAFF. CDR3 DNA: TGCAGTGCTAGCGCCTCCGGGTGGGGGAACACTGAAGCTTTCTTT.

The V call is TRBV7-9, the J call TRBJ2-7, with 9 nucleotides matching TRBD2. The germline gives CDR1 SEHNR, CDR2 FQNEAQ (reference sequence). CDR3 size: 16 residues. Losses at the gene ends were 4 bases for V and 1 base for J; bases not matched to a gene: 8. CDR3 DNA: TGTGCCAGCAGCTCAGCGGCGGGAGGGTGGTCCTACGAGCAGTACTTC. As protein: CASSSAAGGWSYEQYF.

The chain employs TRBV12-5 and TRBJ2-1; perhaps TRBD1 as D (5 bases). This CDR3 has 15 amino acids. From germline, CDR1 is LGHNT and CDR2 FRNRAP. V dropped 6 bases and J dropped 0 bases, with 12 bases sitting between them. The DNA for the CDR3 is TGTGCTAGTGGCAGGGTTGAAAGCTCCTACAATGAGCAGTTCTTC. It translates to CASGRVESSYNEQFF. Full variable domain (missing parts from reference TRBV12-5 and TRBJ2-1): DARVTQTPRHKVTEMGQEVTMRCQPILGHNTVFWYRQTMMQGLELLAYFRNRAPLDDSGMPKDRFSAEMPDATLATLKIQPSEPRDSAVYFCASGRVESSYNEQFFGPGTRLTVL.

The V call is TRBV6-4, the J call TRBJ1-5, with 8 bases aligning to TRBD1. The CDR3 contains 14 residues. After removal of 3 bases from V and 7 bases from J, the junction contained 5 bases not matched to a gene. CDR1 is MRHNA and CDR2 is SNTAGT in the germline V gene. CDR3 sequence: CASSEAGGAQPQHF. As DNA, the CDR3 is TGTGCCAGCAGTGAGGCAGGGGGCGCGCAGCCCCAGCATTTT.

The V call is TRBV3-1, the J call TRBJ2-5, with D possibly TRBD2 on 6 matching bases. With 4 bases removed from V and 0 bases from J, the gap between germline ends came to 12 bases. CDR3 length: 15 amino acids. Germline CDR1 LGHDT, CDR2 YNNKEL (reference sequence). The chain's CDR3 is CASSPLRDYQETQYF. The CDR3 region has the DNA TGTGCCAGCAGCCCCCTCCGGGACTACCAAGAGACCCAGTACTTC.

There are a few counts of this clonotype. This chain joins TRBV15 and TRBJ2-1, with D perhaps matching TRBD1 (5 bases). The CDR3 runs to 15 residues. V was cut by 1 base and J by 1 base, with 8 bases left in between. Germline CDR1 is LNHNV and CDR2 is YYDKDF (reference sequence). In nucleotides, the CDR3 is TGTGCCACCAGCAGAGCAGGGTCTTCCTACAATGAGCAGTTCTTC. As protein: CATSRAGSSYNEQFF.

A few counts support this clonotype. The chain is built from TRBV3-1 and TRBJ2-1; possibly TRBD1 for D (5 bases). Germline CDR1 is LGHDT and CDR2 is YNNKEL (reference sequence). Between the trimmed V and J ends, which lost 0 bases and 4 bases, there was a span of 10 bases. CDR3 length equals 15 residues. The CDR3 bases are TGTGCCAGCAGCCAAGATACGACAGCGTACAATGAGCAGTTCTTC. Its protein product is CASSQDTTAYNEQFF.

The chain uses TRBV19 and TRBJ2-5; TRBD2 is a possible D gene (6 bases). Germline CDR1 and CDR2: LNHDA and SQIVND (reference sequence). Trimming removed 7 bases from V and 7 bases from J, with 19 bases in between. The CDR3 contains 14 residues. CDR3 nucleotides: TGTGCCAGTACCCCGGATGGAGGGTACGGGACCCAGTACTTC. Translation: CASTPDGGYGTQYF.

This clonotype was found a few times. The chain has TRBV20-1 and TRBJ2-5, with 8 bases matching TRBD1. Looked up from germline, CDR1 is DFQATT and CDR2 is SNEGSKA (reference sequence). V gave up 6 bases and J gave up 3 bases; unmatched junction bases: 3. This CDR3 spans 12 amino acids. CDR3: CSATTGEETQYF. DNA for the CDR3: TGCAGTGCGACGACAGGGGAAGAGACCCAGTACTTC.